Following are 9 T cell receptor beta chains from one sample sequenced in a study of T cell clonality in common variable immunodeficiency. TCRdb keeps only in-frame clones here, not all; method: immunoSEQ multiplex PCR. The sample includes approximately 34,000 clones, none of them occurring once. The sequencing sample was made of peripheral blood mononuclear cells. These receptors originate from a person between 18 and 75 years old in good health.

This clone was picked up many times. With the read ending 3 residues before the CDR3 end, the germline J gene is used to fill in that end. This sequence joins TRBV30 and TRBJ2-5, with 8 bases fitting TRBD1. Germline assignment: CDR1 GTSNPN and CDR2 SVGIG (reference sequence). V was clipped by 4 bases and J by 5 bases; unmatched bases: 3. CDR3 size: 12 residues. The sequenced part of the CDR3 DNA is TGTGCCTGGACAGGGGGCCTGGAGACC. The encoded protein is CAWTGGLET. In full, the CDR3 is CAWTGGLETQYF. The full variable domain, its missing parts supplied by reference TRBV30 and TRBJ2-5, is SQTIHQWPATLVQPVGSPLSLECTVEGTSNPNLYWYRQAAGRGLQLLFYSVGIGQISSEVPQNLSASRPQDRQFILSSKKLLLSDSGFYLCAWTGGLETQYFGPGTRLLVL.

This clone was observed at least ten times. The read comes to an end 3 residues before the CDR3 does, leaving the germline J gene to fill in the end. The chain couples TRBV13 to TRBJ1-1; no firm D call. This CDR3 has 11 amino acids. Germline-derived CDR1 and CDR2 are PRHDT and FYEKMQ (reference sequence). The CDR3 protein is CASSLDFGAFF. The DNA read from the CDR3 is TGTGCCAGCAGCTTAGACTTCGGA.

This clone was found many times. The read is 3 residues too short to cover the CDR3 end, so that end is filled in from the germline J gene. The chain combines TRBV5-6 with TRBJ2-7; TRBD1 might be the D (5 bases). The CDR3 runs 13 residues. With 0 bases removed from V and 2 bases from J, the gap between germline ends came to 6 bases. Germline CDR1 SGHDT, CDR2 YYEEEE. CDR3 bases read: TGTGCCAGCAGCTTGGAGGGGACCTACGAG. The encoded protein is CASSLEGTYE. Given in full, the CDR3 is CASSLEGTYEQYF.

This clone was detected many times. The read terminates 3 residues before the CDR3 end, so the remaining end is supplied by the germline J gene. The chain carries TRBV30 and TRBJ1-6, with 8 bases that match TRBD1. The germline V gene encodes CDR1 GTSNPN and CDR2 SVGIG (reference sequence). The CDR3 is 13 amino acids. V gave up 5 bases and J gave up 6 bases; unmatched junction bases: 3. CDR3 DNA (partial): TGTGCCTGGGACAGGGGTCCTAATTCACCC. It is translated as CAWDRGPNSP. The full CDR3 protein is CAWDRGPNSPLHF.

This clone was observed many times. The CDR3 end lies 3 residues beyond the end of the read and is filled in from the germline J gene. The chain employs TRBV20-1 and TRBJ2-7; no definite D call. V lost 5 bases to trimming and J lost 6 bases, with 17 bases between them. Germline CDR1 is DFQATT and CDR2 is SNEGSKA (reference sequence). The CDR3 has 13 residues. The CDR3 bases that were read are TGCAGTGCTCTACCCCCGGATCAGCGCGAG. This gives the protein CSALPPDQRE. The entire CDR3 reads CSALPPDQREQYF.

This clone was seen only a few times. The sequenced fragment ends 3 residues before the CDR3 boundary, so the rest is inferred from the germline J gene. The chain is built from TRBV19 and TRBJ1-1; D gene unclear. The CDR3 sequence is 15 residues long. CDR1 and CDR2 from the germline V gene are LNHDA and SQIVND (reference sequence). Trimming pared 5 bases from V and 5 bases from J, leaving 18 bases between. The sequenced CDR3 bases are TGTGCCAGTAGTTACCGGGTCCTTTATGGGACTGAA. This translates into CASSYRVLYGTE. The complete CDR3 protein is CASSYRVLYGTEAFF.

This clone was counted at least ten times. The read ends 3 residues shy of where the CDR3 ends; the end is completed using the germline J gene. This chain links TRBV30 with TRBJ1-6, with unresolved D. Germline CDR1 reads GTSNPN; CDR2 reads SVGIG (reference sequence). V lost 3 bases and J 2 bases, leaving 14 bases between the germline ends. The length of the CDR3 is 16 residues. The CDR3 sequence is CAWSRDRTTYNSPLHF. CDR3 DNA (partial): TGTGCCTGGAGCCGTGACCGTACTACCTATAATTCACCC.

Concerning this clone: The CDR3 end lies 3 residues beyond the end of the read and is filled in from the germline J gene. V and J are TRBV18 and TRBJ2-5; TRBD2 agrees at 14 bases. Per germline, CDR1 KGHSH and CDR2 LQKENI. The CDR3 runs 18 residues. V shed 5 bases and J 3 bases; nucleotides not matched to a gene: 11. CDR3 protein: CASSTTSGRAPREETQYF. The DNA read from the CDR3 is TGTGCCAGCTCAACGACTAGCGGGAGGGCCCCACGGGAAGAGACC.

There are many counts of this clone. The CDR3 extends 3 residues past the end of the read, so its final part is completed from the germline J gene. The V gene is TRBV18, the J gene TRBJ2-7, with TRBD1 matching over 9 bases. CDR3 length equals 15 residues. The germline CDR1 and CDR2 sequences are KGHSH and LQKENI. Losses at the gene ends were 6 bases for V and 2 bases for J; bases not matched to a gene: 8. CDR3 region: CASSLRDRVPYEQYF. CDR3 DNA (partial): TGTGCCAGCTCCCTCCGGGACAGGGTCCCCTACGAG. Based on the CDR3 plus reference TRBV18 and TRBJ2-7, the full variable domain is NAGVMQNPRHLVRRRGQEARLRCSPMKGHSHVYWYRQLPEEGLKFMVYLQKENIIDESGMPKERFSAEFPKEGPSILRIQQVVRGDSAAYFCASSLRDRVPYEQYFGPGTRLTVT.